The clone carrying this T cell receptor beta chain has more than one count but fewer than ten. These data originate in a study of blood T cell repertoires in COVID-19. Study overall: Researchers got acute and convalescent COVID-19 samples from the United States, Italy and Spain.

Per the original data handling: Reference gene primers were amplified, and this amplification served to estimate nucleated cell counts. Profiled with immunoSEQ multiplex PCR; TCRdb holds only in-frame clones, not every one. V, J and clone size are taken as reported in that table, and D and trimming were inferred from the DNA itself. The sample holds roughly 430,000 clones, 70% to 90% seen once. V was cut by 10 bases and J by 3 bases, with 15 bases left in between. The CDR3 is made up of 14 amino acids. Germline V CDR1 and CDR2: KGHDR, SFDVKD. The origin of this receptor is a woman aged 40 to 50 with acute COVID-19. V and J are TRBV24-1 and TRBJ1-5, with D maybe TRBD1 (5 bases). The sequencing sample was made of PBMCs or T cells enriched from blood (not recorded which). CDR3 bases: TGTGCCACTTCGCCTGGGGGGTACAATCAGCCCCAGCATTTT. Protein: CATSPGGYNQPQHF.